This T cell receptor (beta chain) was retrieved from a study of T cell responses to AZD1222 COVID-19 vaccine. A few counts support this clone. TCRdb keeps only in-frame clones here, not all; method: immunoSEQ multiplex PCR. The profile shows 110,000 or so clones, approximately 90% of them singletons. Per germline, CDR1 MDHEN and CDR2 SYDVKM. This CDR3 has 16 residues. The V segment lost 2 bases and the J segment 4 bases; nucleotides outside the gene matches: 10. The material was peripheral blood, obtained 28 days after the second AZD1222 dose. V usage is TRBV28 and J usage is TRBJ2-7, with TRBD2 identical over 8 bases. This sequence was found in an adult who received the AZD1222 COVID-19 vaccine. This CDR3 is CASSLGGGRQLYEQYF. For the CDR3, the DNA is TGTGCCAGCAGTTTAGGGGGCGGGAGGCAACTATACGAGCAGTACTTC.